This TCR beta chain was profiled in a study of vaccination and CD4 T cells after COVID-19. Turning to the study itself: As control conditions, cultures were given either a CEFX pool serving as positive control, an HIV-1 Nef pool, or no peptide at all.

Cultured CD4+ T-cell DNA underwent Oncomine TCR Beta short-read sequencing. TCRdb ran MiXCR on the PCR reads and lists one entry per CDR3 protein. The sample holds 10,000 to 12,000 distinct CDR3 sequences, roughly 58% seen once. Treatment described: approximately 9-day PBMC culture with coronavirus spike peptide pools or control peptides (ViraFEST assay). CDR3 length: 13 amino acids. Trimming removed 6 bases at V and 6 bases at J, with 13 bases between. Germline V gene sequence: CDR1 MDHEN, CDR2 SYDVKM. Regarding this clonotype: The antigen is unknown.

The chain is built from TRBV28 and TRBJ2-3; tentative D call: TRBD2 (6 bases). This receptor was identified in a human donor who had recovered from COVID-19. The sequencing input was CD4+ T cells from blood, cultured in vitro. Here the CDR3 reads CASRGGTEDTQYF. CDR3 DNA sequence: TGTGCCAGCAGGGGAGGTACAGAGGATACGCAGTATTTT. The whole variable domain, filled in from reference TRBV28 and TRBJ2-3, reads DVKVTQSSRYLVKRTGEKVFLECVQDMDHENMFWYRQDPGLGLRLIYFSYDVKMKEKGDIPEGYSVSREKKERFSLILESASTNQTSMYLCASRGGTEDTQYFGPGTRLTVL.